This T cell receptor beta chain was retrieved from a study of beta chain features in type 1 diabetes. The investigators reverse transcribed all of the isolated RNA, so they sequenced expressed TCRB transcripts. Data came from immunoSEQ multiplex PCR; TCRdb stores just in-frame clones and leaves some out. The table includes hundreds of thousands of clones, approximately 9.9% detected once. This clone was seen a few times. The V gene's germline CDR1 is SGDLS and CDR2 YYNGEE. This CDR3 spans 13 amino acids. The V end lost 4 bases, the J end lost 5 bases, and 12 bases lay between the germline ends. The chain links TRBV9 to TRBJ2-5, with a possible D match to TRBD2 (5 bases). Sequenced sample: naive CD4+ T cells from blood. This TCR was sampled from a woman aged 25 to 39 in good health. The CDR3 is CASSTSSSETQYF. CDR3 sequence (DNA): TGTGCCAGCAGCACTTCTAGCTCCGAGACCCAGTACTTC.